This T cell receptor (beta chain) derives from a study of T cells expressing NK-cell markers (dated by TCRdb to 2019 to 2021). In terms of the full investigation: Three sorted T-cell subsets (CD3+CD56+NKG2C+, CD3+CD56+NKG2C- and CD3+CD56-NKG2C+) from several donors had their TCR beta-chain repertoires profiled. Among the eight sequenced donors, only one was HCMV-seronegative, while the other seven were HCMV-seropositive. Randomly selected healthy volunteers, three men and five women, were used as the eight sequenced donors. Libraries were sequenced as 2 x 150 bp reads on Illumina HiSeq 2000/2500, MiSeq or NextSeq.

On the study overall, not on this receptor specifically: In more than five donors, the dominant CD3+CD56+NKG2C+ clonotypes were found to rank among the top 10 CD8+ clonotypes and to make up 1.0-7.0% of CD8+ T cells. Whether the expanded NKG2C-expressing T cell clones were specific for HCMV antigens was left unclear. Those dominant clonotypes were again the most abundant among CD3+CD56-NKG2C+ cells in a few donors, at about 25-65%.

HCMV serostatus was determined by detecting HCMV-specific IgG in serum with a commercial ELISA kit. Peripheral blood mononuclear cells were isolated from blood by Ficoll density gradient centrifugation. Sequencing instrument: Illumina HiSeq 2000. The TCR beta cDNA libraries were made using 5'RACE template switching, a step that added both a universal primer site and unique molecular identifiers. Priming for cDNA synthesis came from the TCR beta constant segment, and two successive PCR amplification steps followed. As for how the authors treated the data: Reads were demultiplexed and grouped by UMI with MIGEC, and clonotypes were assembled and quantified with MiTCR. To exclude erroneous sequences, only TCR cDNA sequences supported by at least two reads were retained. The tcR package was used for downstream repertoire analysis, with clonotypes matched between fractions based on CDR3 nucleotide sequence plus V segment. Antigen specificity was annotated against VDJdb with VDJmatch, allowing one amino acid substitution in CDR3. Based on TCRdb reprocessing of the reads, there is one entry per CDR3 protein sequence, and DNA is missing. In this record, the V and J calls reflect TCRdb's handling and not the investigators' own analysis. The sample's own table lists fewer than 40,000 distinct CDR3 sequences. Together, the top ten hold roughly 60% of the sample.

As concerns this clonotype: The antigen this receptor binds is unknown.

Via the germline V gene (reference sequence), CDR1 is SGHKS and CDR2 YYEKEE. The CDR3 runs 15 residues from the cysteine to the phenylalanine. No DNA sequence is on record. The source material was blood T cells: a sorted CD56 or NKG2C T cell subset, CD4+ or CD8+ T cells, or bulk PBMC T cells (not recorded which). The receptor was derived from a woman between 18 and 69 years old in good health. This chain is built from TRBV5-5 and TRBJ2-1; TCRdb reports TRBD2, a call that lacks DNA to check it against. The CDR3 region reads CASSPTSGTYNEQFF.